This T cell receptor (beta chain) was identified during a study of cytomegalovirus exposure and HLA in healthy donors. The wider study: Per a later analysis, the approximately 620 first-cohort and 95 to 150 validation repertoires shared one platform. General study findings and limits: It was reported that the classifier diagnosed cytomegalovirus status with high specificity and sensitivity in both the original and validation cohorts. TCR clusters originating in the first cohort tended to co-occur in the 120 validation repertoires, according to a later analysis.

Points on this clone: Its antigen is currently unknown.

Clones were read by immunoSEQ multiplex PCR, and TCRdb kept only the in-frame ones, dropping some. Of about 110,000 clones in the sample, approximately 96% were seen once. The receptor was derived from a woman aged 18-30 years in good health and CMV-seronegative. Sequenced material: PBMCs.

CDR3 protein: CASSEVGGASGQPQHF. For the CDR3, the DNA is TGTGCCAGCAGTGAAGTTGGGGGGGCCTCTGGTCAGCCCCAGCATTTT. The rearrangement joins TRBV6-1 to TRBJ1-5, with a tentative D call TRBD1 (6 bases). V lost 1 base and J 6 bases, leaving 16 bases between the germline ends. The CDR3 is 16 amino acids. In germline, CDR1 is MNHNS, CDR2 SASEGT.